One and the same sample provided the 24 T cell receptor beta chains below, sequenced in a study of blood T cell repertoires in COVID-19. Only in-frame clones appear in the TCRdb table, and some are missing; sequencing was by immunoSEQ multiplex PCR. The sample shows 150,000 to 200,000 clones, approximately 80% of them seen only once. Sequencing was carried out using peripheral blood. The receptors derive from a human donor in a cohort sampled during active COVID-19.

The chain carries TRBV25-1 and TRBJ2-5; 7 bases fit TRBD2. Germline V gives CDR1 MGHDK, CDR2 SYGVNS. The CDR3 sequence is 14 residues long. J lost 4 bases, V lost 5 bases, and 7 bases had no gene match. The CDR3 DNA reads as TGTGCCAGCAGTATAAGACTAGCCGGAGAGACCCAGTACTTC. Translated: CASSIRLAGETQYF.

CDR3 region: CASSQDERGARETQYF. CDR3 coding DNA: TGCGCCAGCAGCCAAGATGAGCGGGGGGCCAGAGAGACCCAGTACTTC. The V and J genes are TRBV4-3 and TRBJ2-5, with 9 bases lining up with TRBD2. This CDR3 spans 16 amino acids. V was clipped by 0 bases and J by 4 bases; unmatched bases: 6. CDR1 and CDR2 (germline): LGHNA, YSLEER.

The table lists this clone with a few counts. The chain links TRBV28 to TRBJ1-1; the D gene is possibly TRBD1 (6 bases). CDR3 length: 11 amino acids. Germline V gene sequence: CDR1 MDHEN, CDR2 SYDVKM. Deletions cut 8 bases from V and 4 bases from J, with 8 bases between. The CDR3 nucleotides read TGTGCCAGCGGGACATCCACTGAAGCTTTCTTT. Residues: CASGTSTEAFF.

This sequence joins TRBV7-3 and TRBJ2-1, with 9 bases aligning to TRBD1. V shed 4 bases and J 15 bases; nucleotides not matched to a gene: 10. This CDR3 region has 13 residues. The germline CDR1 and CDR2 sequences are SGHTA and FQGTGA. The CDR3 reads CASSSPWDRVWFF. The DNA of the CDR3 is TGTGCCAGCAGCTCGCCCTGGGACAGGGTGTGGTTCTTC.

V usage is TRBV3-1 (or the pseudogene TRBV3-2) and J usage is TRBJ2-1; 9 bases are shared with TRBD2. Trimming took 4 bases from V and 8 from J; bases not matched to a gene: 12. There are 16 residues in the CDR3. Germline V gives CDR1 LGHDT, CDR2 YNNKEL (reference sequence). The CDR3 region is CASSLAGTSRRHEQFF. CDR3 nucleotides: TGTGCCAGCAGCCTTGCCGGGACTAGCCGGAGGCATGAGCAGTTCTTC.

The gene calls are TRBV28 and TRBJ1-1; 9 bases are a match to TRBD1. Germline V lookup: CDR1 MDHEN, CDR2 SYDVKM. Trimming removed 2 bases from V and 4 bases from J; junction bases left unmatched: 5. This CDR3 contains 15 residues. The CDR3 DNA reads TGTGCCAGCAGTTTAGGGGACAGGGTAGGCACTGAAGCTTTCTTT. This translates into CASSLGDRVGTEAFF. The full variable domain, completed using reference TRBV28 and TRBJ1-1, is DVKVTQSSRYLVKRTGEKVFLECVQDMDHENMFWYRQDPGLGLRLIYFSYDVKMKEKGDIPEGYSVSREKKERFSLILESASTNQTSMYLCASSLGDRVGTEAFFGQGTRLTVV.

The chain recombines TRBV18 with TRBJ2-1; 14 bases map to TRBD2. V lost 6 bases to trimming and J lost 8 bases; unmatched junction nucleotides: 15. Looked up from germline, CDR1 is KGHSH and CDR2 is LQKENI. This CDR3 spans 18 amino acids. CDR3 in amino acids: CASSPPIRLAGGPDEQFF. Written as DNA, the CDR3 is TGTGCCAGCTCCCCTCCTATTCGACTAGCGGGAGGGCCTGATGAGCAGTTCTTC.

The rearrangement joins TRBV5-6 to TRBJ1-1; D is ambiguous. The germline V gene has CDR1 SGHDT and CDR2 YYEEEE. The CDR3 has 14 amino acids. V was trimmed by 0 bases and J by 5 bases, leaving 11 bases between them. The CDR3: CASSLESRGTEAFF. DNA of the CDR3: TGTGCCAGCAGCTTGGAATCGCGGGGAACTGAAGCTTTCTTT.

The chain carries TRBV7-2 and TRBJ2-7, with unresolved D. Germline CDR1 SGHTA, CDR2 FQGNSA. The V and J ends lost 1 base and 4 bases respectively, with 8 bases between them. The CDR3 totals 13 residues. DNA of the CDR3: TGTGCCAGCAGCTTAGTCGCTATTTACGAGCAGTACTTC. Translated: CASSLVAIYEQYF.

As DNA, the CDR3 is TGTGCCAGCAGCTCAAGACAGGGGATGTACAATCAGCCCCAGCATTTT. This gives the protein CASSSRQGMYNQPQHF. The chain links TRBV7-8 to TRBJ1-5; 8 bases map to TRBD1. This CDR3 has 16 residues. CDR1 SGHVS and CDR2 FQNEAQ come from the germline V gene. The J segment lost 3 bases and the V segment lost 4 bases, leaving 8 bases of the junction unmatched.

This chain links TRBV28 with TRBJ1-6, with TRBD1 matching over 9 bases. The V and J ends lost 3 bases and 8 bases, in that order; junction bases with no gene match: 5. The CDR3 runs 15 residues. The germline V gene has CDR1 MDHEN and CDR2 SYDVKM. The CDR3 nucleotides are TGTGCCAGCAGTTTTGAACAGGGGGCTTATTCACCCCTCCACTTT. Its protein product is CASSFEQGAYSPLHF.

The chain recombines TRBV5-1 with TRBJ1-2, with 7 bases that match TRBD1. The CDR3 runs to 15 residues. Trimming took 0 bases from V and 7 from J; bases not matched to a gene: 9. Germline V gene sequence: CDR1 SGHRS, CDR2 YFSETQ. The CDR3 region has the DNA TGCGCCAGCAGCTTGGGGGACAGACGTGTAGGTGGCTACACCTTC. Translation gives CASSLGDRRVGGYTF.

This clone appeared once. The rearrangement uses TRBV21-1 and TRBJ2-5; TRBD2, the table's D call, lacks a check against the DNA. TRBV21-1 is given as a pseudogene. This CDR3 contains 17 residues. CDR3 protein: CASSKYGGGTKQETQYF. As DNA, the CDR3 is TGTGCCAGCAGCAAATATGGGGGGGGCACGAAACAAGAGACCCAGTACTTC.

Comments on this clone: One end of the junction is discordant with germline, which a read error may explain. The same CDR3 also results from other DNA sequences found in this sample. This chain links TRBV5-6 with TRBJ2-5; D is possibly TRBD1 (5 bases). This CDR3 has 14 amino acids. CDR1 SGHDT and CDR2 YYEEEE come from the germline V gene. The CDR3 sequence: CASSYRQTQETQYF. DNA for the CDR3: TGTGCCAGCAGCTATAGACAGACCCAAGAGACTCAGTACTTC.

V and J are TRBV4-3 and TRBJ1-3; 8 bases align to TRBD1. The CDR3 is 15 amino acids. Germline loops: CDR1 LGHNA, CDR2 YSLEER. Trimming cost V 4 bases and J 0 bases; bases outside gene matches: 2. The CDR3 sequence: CASSPGTGSGNTIYF. DNA for the CDR3: TGCGCCAGCAGCCCTGGGACAGGCTCTGGAAACACCATATATTTT.

The rearrangement joins TRBV5-1 to TRBJ1-1, with D tentatively TRBD1 (5 bases). V was cut by 0 bases and J by 0 bases, with 6 bases left in between. The CDR3 totals 14 residues. Germline V gives CDR1 SGHRS, CDR2 YFSETQ. As DNA, the CDR3 is TGCGCCAGCAGCTTGGACAGGCTGAACACTGAAGCTTTCTTT. Translated: CASSLDRLNTEAFF. The full variable domain, completed using reference TRBV5-1 and TRBJ1-1, is KAGVTQTPRYLIKTRGQQVTLSCSPISGHRSVSWYQQTPGQGLQFLFEYFSETQRNKGNFPGRFSGRQFSNSRSEMNVSTLELGDSALYLCASSLDRLNTEAFFGQGTRLTVV.

The chain joins TRBV6-2 or TRBV6-3 to TRBJ1-1; perhaps TRBD1 as D (6 bases). Trimming removed 2 bases at V and 7 bases at J, with 11 bases between. Germline V gene data show CDR1 as MNHEY and CDR2 as SVGEGT. The CDR3 runs to 13 residues. The CDR3 region is CASSYGGRIEAFF. The CDR3 DNA follows: TGTGCCAGCAGTTACGGGGGCCGAATTGAAGCTTTCTTT.

V usage is TRBV19 and J usage is TRBJ1-2; 8 bases are shared with TRBD1. J was trimmed by 4 bases and V by 5 bases; bases with no gene match: 6. CDR3 length: 14 residues. Looked up from germline, CDR1 is LNHDA and CDR2 is SQIVND (reference sequence). In nucleotides, the CDR3 is TGTGCCAGTAGTCCAGGGACAGGATTCTATGGCTACACCTTC. This encodes CASSPGTGFYGYTF.

This chain joins TRBV4-1 and TRBJ2-1; D may be TRBD2 (5 bases). CDR3 length: 12 residues. CDR1 is MGHRA, CDR2 YSYEKL, per germline. V was shortened by 8 bases and J by 6 bases, with 11 bases between the two germline ends. CDR3 protein: CASPQGSNEQFF. CDR3 nucleotide sequence: TGCGCCAGCCCTCAAGGGAGCAATGAGCAGTTCTTC.

The chain uses TRBV5-6 and TRBJ1-2, with 7 bases that match TRBD1. This CDR3 contains 13 residues. Trimming cost V 4 bases and J 4 bases; bases outside gene matches: 4. Germline CDR1 is SGHDT and CDR2 is YYEEEE. The CDR3 DNA reads as TGTGCCAGCAGCCTGGGACAGCCCTATGGCTACACCTTC. Its translation: CASSLGQPYGYTF.

V gene TRBV28 combines with J gene TRBJ1-2, with 7 bases matching TRBD1. The CDR3 runs to 14 residues. Looked up from germline, CDR1 is MDHEN and CDR2 is SYDVKM. V dropped 9 bases and J dropped 3; count of bases not matched to a gene: 10. The CDR3 DNA is TGTGCCAGTCAATCTTCCGGGACAGACTATGGCTACACCTTC. It encodes CASQSSGTDYGYTF.

This chain connects TRBV27 to TRBJ2-3; 11 positions match TRBD2. CDR3 length: 17 residues. Trimming removed 6 bases from V and 3 bases from J; junction bases left unmatched: 11. The germline gives CDR1 MNHEY, CDR2 SMNVEV (reference sequence). The CDR3 here is CASRRLTLAGATDTQYF. The CDR3 nucleotides are TGTGCCAGCAGACGACTTACACTAGCGGGAGCGACAGATACGCAGTATTTT.

The gene calls are TRBV19 and TRBJ2-5, with 9 bases that match TRBD2. This CDR3 is built from 15 residues. The germline V gene encodes CDR1 LNHDA and CDR2 SQIVND (reference sequence). After removal of 2 bases from V and 5 bases from J, the junction contained 6 bases not matched to a gene. This CDR3 is CASSIIGGRVETQYF. CDR3 sequence (DNA): TGTGCCAGTAGTATAATCGGCGGGAGGGTCGAGACCCAGTACTTC.

The chain couples TRBV18 to TRBJ2-2; D is perhaps TRBD2 (6 bases). V was trimmed by 1 base and J by 0 bases, leaving 15 bases between them. CDR1 and CDR2 (germline): KGHSH, LQKENI. The CDR3 spans 18 residues. For the CDR3, the DNA is TGTGCCAGCTCACCACTCGTTTCAGGGAGGCCGAACACCGGGGAGCTGTTTTTT. Residues: CASSPLVSGRPNTGELFF.